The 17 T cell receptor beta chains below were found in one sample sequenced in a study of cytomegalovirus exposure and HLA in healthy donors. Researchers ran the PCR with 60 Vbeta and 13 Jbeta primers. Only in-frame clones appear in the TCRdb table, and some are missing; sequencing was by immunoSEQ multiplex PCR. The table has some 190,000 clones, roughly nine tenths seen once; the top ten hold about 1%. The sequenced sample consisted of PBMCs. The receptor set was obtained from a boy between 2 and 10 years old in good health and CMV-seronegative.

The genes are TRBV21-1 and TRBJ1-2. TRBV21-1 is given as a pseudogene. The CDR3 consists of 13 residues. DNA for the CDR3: TGTGCCAGCAGCCCCCGCGGGGGCTATGGCTACACCTTC. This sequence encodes CASSPRGGYGYTF.

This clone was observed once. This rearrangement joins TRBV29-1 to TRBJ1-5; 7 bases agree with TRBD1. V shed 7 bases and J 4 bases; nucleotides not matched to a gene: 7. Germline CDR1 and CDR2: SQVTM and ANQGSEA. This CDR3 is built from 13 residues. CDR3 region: CSARDSDNQPQHF. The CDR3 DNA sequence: TGCAGCGCCCGGGACAGTGATAATCAGCCCCAGCATTTT.

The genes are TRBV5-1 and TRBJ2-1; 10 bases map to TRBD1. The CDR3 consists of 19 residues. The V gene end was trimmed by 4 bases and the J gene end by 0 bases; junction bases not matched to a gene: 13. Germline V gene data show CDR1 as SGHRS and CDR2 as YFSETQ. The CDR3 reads CASSPWTGGPLSSYNEQFF. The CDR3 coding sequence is TGCGCCAGCAGCCCGTGGACAGGGGGACCGCTGAGCTCCTACAATGAGCAGTTCTTC.

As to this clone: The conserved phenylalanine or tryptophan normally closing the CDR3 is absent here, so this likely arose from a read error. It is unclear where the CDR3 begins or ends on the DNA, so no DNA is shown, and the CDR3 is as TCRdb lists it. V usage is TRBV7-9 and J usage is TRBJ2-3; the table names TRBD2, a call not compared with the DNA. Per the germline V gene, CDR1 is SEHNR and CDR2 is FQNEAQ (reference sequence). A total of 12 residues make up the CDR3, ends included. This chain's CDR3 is CASSETSANFHI.

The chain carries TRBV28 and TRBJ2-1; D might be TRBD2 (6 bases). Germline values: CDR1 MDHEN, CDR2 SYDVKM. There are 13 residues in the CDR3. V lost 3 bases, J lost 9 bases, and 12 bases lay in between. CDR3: CASSFSLGGEQFF. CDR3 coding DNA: TGTGCCAGCAGTTTTAGTTTGGGGGGTGAGCAGTTCTTC.

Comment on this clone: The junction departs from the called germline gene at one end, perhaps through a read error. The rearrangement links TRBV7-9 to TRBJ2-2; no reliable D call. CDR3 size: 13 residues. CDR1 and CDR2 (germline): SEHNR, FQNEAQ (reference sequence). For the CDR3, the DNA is TGTTCCAGCAGCCAGATTCACACCGGGGAGCTGTTTTTT. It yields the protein CSSSQIHTGELFF.

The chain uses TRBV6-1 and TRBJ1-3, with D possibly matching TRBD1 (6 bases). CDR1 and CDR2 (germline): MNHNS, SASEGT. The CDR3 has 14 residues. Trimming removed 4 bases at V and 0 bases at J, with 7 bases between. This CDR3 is CASSGTVSGNTIYF. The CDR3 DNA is TGTGCCAGCAGTGGGACAGTCTCTGGAAACACCATATATTTT.

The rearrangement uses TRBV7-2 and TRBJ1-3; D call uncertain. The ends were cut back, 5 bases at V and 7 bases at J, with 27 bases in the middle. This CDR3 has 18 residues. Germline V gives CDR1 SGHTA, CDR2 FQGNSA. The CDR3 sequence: CASSPPGWGGLTANTIYF. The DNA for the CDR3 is TGTGCCAGCAGCCCACCGGGTTGGGGAGGCTTGACGGCGAACACCATATATTTT. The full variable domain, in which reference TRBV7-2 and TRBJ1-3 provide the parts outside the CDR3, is GAGVSQSPSNKVTEKGKDVELRCDPISGHTALYWYRQSLGQGLEFLIYFQGNSAPDKSGLPSDRFSAERTGGSVSTLTIQRTQQEDSAVYLCASSPPGWGGLTANTIYFGEGSWLTVV.

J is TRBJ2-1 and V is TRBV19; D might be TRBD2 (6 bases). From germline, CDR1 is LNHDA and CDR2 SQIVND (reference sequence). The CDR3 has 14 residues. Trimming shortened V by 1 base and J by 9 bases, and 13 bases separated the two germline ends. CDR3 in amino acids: CASSIVSGQVEQFF. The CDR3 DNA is TGTGCCAGTAGTATAGTCAGCGGGCAAGTTGAGCAGTTCTTC.

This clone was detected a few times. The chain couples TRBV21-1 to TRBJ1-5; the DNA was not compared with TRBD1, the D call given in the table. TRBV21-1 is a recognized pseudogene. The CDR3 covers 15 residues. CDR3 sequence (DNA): TGTGCCAGCAGCAAGGGCCCTCCCTCCGATCAGCCCCAGCATTTT. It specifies CASSKGPPSDQPQHF.

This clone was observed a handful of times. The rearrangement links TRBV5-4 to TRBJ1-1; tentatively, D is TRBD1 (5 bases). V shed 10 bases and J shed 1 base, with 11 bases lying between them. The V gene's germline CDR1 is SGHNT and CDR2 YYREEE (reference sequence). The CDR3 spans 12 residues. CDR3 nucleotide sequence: TGTGCCGGCCAAGACAGGAACACTGAAGCTTTCTTT. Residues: CAGQDRNTEAFF.

The CDR3 region is CASSLLGPANTGELFF. The CDR3 DNA is TGTGCCAGCAGCCTACTAGGGCCAGCGAACACCGGGGAGCTGTTTTTT. The chain couples TRBV7-9 to TRBJ2-2; D possibly corresponds to TRBD2 (5 bases). Between the trimmed V and J ends, which lost 5 bases and 0 bases, there was a span of 13 bases. Germline assignment: CDR1 SEHNR and CDR2 FQNEAQ (reference sequence). CDR3 length equals 16 residues.

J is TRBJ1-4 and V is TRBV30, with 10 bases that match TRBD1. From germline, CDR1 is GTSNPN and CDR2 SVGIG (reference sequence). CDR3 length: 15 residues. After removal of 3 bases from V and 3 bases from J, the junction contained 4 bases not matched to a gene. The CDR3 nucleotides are TGTGCCTGGAGCCCAGGACAGGGGGCTAATGAAAAACTGTTTTTT. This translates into CAWSPGQGANEKLFF.

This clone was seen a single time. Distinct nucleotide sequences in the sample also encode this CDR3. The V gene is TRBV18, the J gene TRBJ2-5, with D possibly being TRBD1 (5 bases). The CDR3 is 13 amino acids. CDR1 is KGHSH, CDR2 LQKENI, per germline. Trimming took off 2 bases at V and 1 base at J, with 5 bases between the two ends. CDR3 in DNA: TGTGCCAGCTCACCAACAGGCCAAGAGACCCAGTACTTC. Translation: CASSPTGQETQYF.

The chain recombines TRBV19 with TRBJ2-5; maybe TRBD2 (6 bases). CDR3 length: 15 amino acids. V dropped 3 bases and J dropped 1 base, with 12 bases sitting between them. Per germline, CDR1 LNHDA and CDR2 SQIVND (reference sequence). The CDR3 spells CASSIGTGTQETQYF. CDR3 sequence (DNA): TGTGCCAGTAGTATCGGGACTGGGACCCAAGAGACCCAGTACTTC. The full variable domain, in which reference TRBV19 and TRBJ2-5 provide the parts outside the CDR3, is DGGITQSPKYLFRKEGQNVTLSCEQNLNHDAMYWYRQDPGQGLRLIYYSQIVNDFQKGDIAEGYSVSREKKESFPLTVTSAQKNPTAFYLCASSIGTGTQETQYFGPGTRLLVL.

CDR3 coding DNA: TGCGCCAGCAGCTTGGATCCAGGGAACAATTCACCCCTCCACTTT. It codes for CASSLDPGNNSPLHF. J is TRBJ1-6 and V is TRBV5-1, with D perhaps TRBD1 (5 bases). The CDR3 is 15 residues long. Germline assignment: CDR1 SGHRS and CDR2 YFSETQ. V lost 0 bases, J lost 7 bases, and 11 bases lay in between. Together with reference TRBV5-1 and TRBJ1-6, the CDR3 gives the full variable domain: KAGVTQTPRYLIKTRGQQVTLSCSPISGHRSVSWYQQTPGQGLQFLFEYFSETQRNKGNFPGRFSGRQFSNSRSEMNVSTLELGDSALYLCASSLDPGNNSPLHFGNGTRLTVT.

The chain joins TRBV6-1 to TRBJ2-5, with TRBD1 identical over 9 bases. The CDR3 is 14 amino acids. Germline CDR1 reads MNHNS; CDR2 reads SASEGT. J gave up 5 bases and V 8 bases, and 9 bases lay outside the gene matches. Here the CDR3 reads CASSGTGYWETQYF. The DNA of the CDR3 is TGTGCCAGCTCTGGGACAGGGTATTGGGAGACCCAGTACTTC.